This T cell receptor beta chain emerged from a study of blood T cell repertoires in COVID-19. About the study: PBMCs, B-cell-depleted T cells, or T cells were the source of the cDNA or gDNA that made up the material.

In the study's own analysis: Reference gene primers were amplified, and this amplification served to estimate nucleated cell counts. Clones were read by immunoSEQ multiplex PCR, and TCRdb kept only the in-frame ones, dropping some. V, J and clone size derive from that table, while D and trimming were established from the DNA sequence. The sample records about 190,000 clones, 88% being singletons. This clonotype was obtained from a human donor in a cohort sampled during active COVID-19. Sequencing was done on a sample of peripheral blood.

The CDR3 DNA follows: TGTGCCAGCAGCTTAACGACAGGGGGCCTTTACGAGCAGTACTTC. Translating it yields CASSLTTGGLYEQYF. The rearrangement uses TRBV5-6 and TRBJ2-7, with TRBD1 matching over 10 bases. Trimming cost V 2 bases and J 4 bases; bases outside gene matches: 6. This CDR3 is built from 15 residues. Germline values: CDR1 SGHDT, CDR2 YYEEEE.